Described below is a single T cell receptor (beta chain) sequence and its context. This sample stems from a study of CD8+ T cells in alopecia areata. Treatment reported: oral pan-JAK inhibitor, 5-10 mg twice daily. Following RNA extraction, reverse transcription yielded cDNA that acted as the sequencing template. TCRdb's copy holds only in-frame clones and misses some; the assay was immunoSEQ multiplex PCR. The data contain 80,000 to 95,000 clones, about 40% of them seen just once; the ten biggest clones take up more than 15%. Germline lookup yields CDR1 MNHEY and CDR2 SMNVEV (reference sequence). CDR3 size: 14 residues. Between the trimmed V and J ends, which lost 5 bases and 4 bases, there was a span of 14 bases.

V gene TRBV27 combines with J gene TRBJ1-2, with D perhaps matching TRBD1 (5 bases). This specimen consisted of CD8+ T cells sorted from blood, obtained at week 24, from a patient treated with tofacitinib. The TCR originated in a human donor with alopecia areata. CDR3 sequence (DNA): TGTGCCAGCAGTCCTCGGGGGTTGGGCTATGGCTACACCTTC. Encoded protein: CASSPRGLGYGYTF.